The 20 T cell receptor beta chains listed next were all sequenced from one sample in a study of T-cell memory formation after mild COVID-19. TCRdb re-called the 5' RACE reads through MiXCR, storing one row per CDR3 protein. The data contain approximately 260,000 distinct CDR3 sequences, under 20% of them seen just once; the ten biggest clones take up 22%. The sequencing input was PBMCs or a T cell subset sorted from them (not recorded which). Receptors originate from a man younger than 35 who had mild COVID-19 (a few samples of this study predate the infection). Cell type and time point are not known.

In this sample, this clonotype turned up many times. This sequence joins TRBV10-3 and TRBJ2-5, with 8 bases matching TRBD1. V trimming: 2 bases; J trimming: 4 bases; junction bases outside the gene matches: 6. CDR3 length: 15 amino acids. Germline V lookup: CDR1 ENHRY, CDR2 SYGVKD. CDR3 protein: CAISELTGVGETQYF. CDR3 in DNA: TGTGCCATCAGTGAGCTGACAGGGGTCGGAGAGACCCAGTACTTC.

In DNA form, the CDR3 reads TGTGCCAGCAGCTTAGATGGTTCAGGGGCCTACGAGCAGTACTTC. Protein sequence: CASSLDGSGAYEQYF. The chain links TRBV7-2 to TRBJ2-7; a weak D match, TRBD1 (6 bases). Germline loops: CDR1 SGHTA, CDR2 FQGNSA. The CDR3 sequence is 15 residues long. V shed 1 base and J shed 2 bases, with 12 bases lying between them.

The rearrangement joins TRBV6-1 to TRBJ2-3; unclear D gene. The CDR3 contains 13 residues. Trimming removed 3 bases from V and 4 bases from J, with 8 bases in between. Per the germline V gene, CDR1 is MNHNS and CDR2 is SASEGT. The CDR3 DNA sequence: TGTGCCAGCAGTGACCGCCAGCCAGATACGCAGTATTTT. Translation gives CASSDRQPDTQYF.

The chain joins TRBV10-3 to TRBJ2-4; 9 nucleotides align to TRBD1. CDR1 is ENHRY and CDR2 is SYGVKD in the germline V gene. The CDR3 totals 12 residues. The ends lost 7 bases at V and 10 bases at J; junction bases unmatched: 5. Here the CDR3 reads CAITDGTGIQYF. The CDR3 coding sequence is TGTGCCATCACCGACGGGACAGGGATTCAGTACTTC.

The chain joins TRBV3-1 to TRBJ2-7; 7 bases line up with TRBD2. V gave up 4 bases and J gave up 6 bases; unmatched junction bases: 6. The CDR3 runs to 13 residues. Germline V gene lookup returns CDR1 LGHDT and CDR2 YNNKEL (reference sequence). CDR3 region: CASSPLSSGEQYF. CDR3 in DNA: TGTGCCAGCAGCCCTCTTTCTAGCGGCGAGCAGTACTTC.

This clonotype was seen a handful of times. The genes are TRBV6-1 and TRBJ2-5; D perhaps matches TRBD2 (5 bases). The CDR3 sequence is 14 residues long. The V end was cut by 1 base, the J end by 5 bases, with 11 bases between. The germline V gene has CDR1 MNHNS and CDR2 SASEGT. CDR3 amino acids: CASSEESTGETQYF. The CDR3, as DNA: TGTGCCAGCAGTGAAGAGTCTACGGGGGAGACCCAGTACTTC.

The J gene is TRBJ2-2, the V gene TRBV20-1, with D possibly being TRBD2 (7 bases). Between the trimmed V and J ends, which lost 0 bases and 7 bases, there was a span of 18 bases. CDR3 length equals 16 residues. Germline V lookup: CDR1 DFQATT, CDR2 SNEGSKA (reference sequence). CDR3 loop: CSARDLLRGADGELFF. CDR3 coding DNA: TGCAGTGCTAGAGATCTCTTACGGGGGGCGGACGGGGAGCTGTTTTTT.

The chain recombines TRBV3-2 with TRBJ2-7; the tabulated D call, TRBD2, remains unverified against the DNA. TRBV3-2 constitutes a pseudogene. CDR3 length: 15 amino acids. Here the CDR3 reads CASSQTGTAPYEQYV. CDR3 DNA: TGTGCCAGCAGCCAGACCGGGACGGCCCCCTACGAGCAGTACGTC.

The genes are TRBV24-1 and TRBJ2-3; TRBD2 matches 15 bases. With 3 bases clipped from V and 3 bases from J, the junction kept 6 bases outside the gene matches. The CDR3 loop spans 18 amino acids. Germline V gene data show CDR1 as KGHDR and CDR2 as SFDVKD. CDR3 nucleotides: TGTGCCACCAGTGATCCCGGGACTAGCGGGGGGAGGACAGATACGCAGTATTTT. It specifies CATSDPGTSGGRTDTQYF.

This clonotype was counted only a few times. This rearrangement joins TRBV18 to TRBJ2-7; 7 nucleotides align to TRBD1. There are 13 residues in the CDR3. Germline V gene lookup returns CDR1 KGHSH and CDR2 LQKENI. V shed 4 bases, J shed 1 base, and the junction held 1 base outside the gene matches. This chain's CDR3 is CASSLGQSYEQYF. Written as DNA, the CDR3 is TGTGCCAGCTCACTGGGACAGTCCTACGAGCAGTACTTC.

CDR3: CATSRDGLSYTF. CDR3 DNA sequence: TGTGCCACCTCTAGGGACGGTTTGAGCTACACCTTC. The chain joins TRBV24-1 to TRBJ1-2; D is possibly TRBD1 (5 bases). The CDR3 length is 12 residues. V shed 9 bases and J shed 9 bases, with 16 bases lying between them. The germline gives CDR1 KGHDR, CDR2 SFDVKD.

The chain links TRBV4-1 to TRBJ2-2; D unclear. V gave up 1 base and J gave up 6 bases, with 12 bases separating them. The CDR3 contains 15 residues. The germline gives CDR1 MGHRA, CDR2 YSYEKL. In DNA form, the CDR3 reads TGCGCCAGCAGCCAAGGAATCCTCCCGTCCGGGGAGCTGTTTTTT. This sequence encodes CASSQGILPSGELFF.

This clonotype was seen a few times. The chain couples TRBV9 to TRBJ2-1; 8 nucleotides line up with TRBD2. Germline trimming cut 0 bases from V and 0 bases from J; bases unmatched to any gene: 5. The CDR3 has 17 amino acids. Germline V gives CDR1 SGDLS, CDR2 YYNGEE. The CDR3 is CASSVAVGTSSYNEQFF. The DNA of the CDR3 is TGTGCCAGCAGCGTAGCGGTAGGGACTAGCTCCTACAATGAGCAGTTCTTC. The full variable domain, with the rest looked up from reference TRBV9 and TRBJ2-1, is DSGVTQTPKHLITATGQRVTLRCSPRSGDLSVYWYQQSLDQGLQFLIQYYNGEERAKGNILERFSAQQFPDLHSELNLSSLELGDSALYFCASSVAVGTSSYNEQFFGPGTRLTVL.

The chain has TRBV10-1 and TRBJ2-7, with D maybe TRBD1 (5 bases). CDR3 length equals 17 residues. Germline-derived CDR1 and CDR2 are WNHNN and SYGVQD (reference sequence). Trimming cost V 2 bases and J 3 bases, with 20 bases left between them. The CDR3 coding sequence is TGCGCCAGCAGTGAGCCTAATAGGGGTGGACGGATCTACGAGCAGTACTTC. Translated, it gives CASSEPNRGGRIYEQYF.

This clonotype was recorded at least ten times. The gene calls are TRBV7-3 and TRBJ2-2; 8 positions match TRBD2. CDR1 SGHTA and CDR2 FQGTGA come from the germline V gene. Trimming at V came to 5 bases and at J to 4 bases, leaving 12 bases not matched to a gene. This CDR3 spans 17 amino acids. CDR3 DNA sequence: TGTGCCAGCAGCCCCCCGGGCACTAGCGGAGCCACCGGGGAGCTGTTTTTT. Its protein is CASSPPGTSGATGELFF.

This clonotype was seen more than once but under ten times. The chain is built from TRBV15 and TRBJ1-5; 8 bases line up with TRBD1. Germline lookup yields CDR1 LNHNV and CDR2 YYDKDF (reference sequence). The junction had 7 bases not matched to a gene; V was cut back by 5 bases and J by 4 bases. There are 15 residues in the CDR3. The CDR3 loop reads CATSVQGASNQPQHF. The CDR3 coding sequence is TGTGCCACCAGCGTGCAGGGGGCTTCAAATCAGCCCCAGCATTTT.

The rearrangement joins TRBV6-2 or TRBV6-3 to TRBJ1-2; the D is unclear. The CDR3 covers 15 residues. The V end was cut by 5 bases, the J end by 3 bases, with 16 bases between. Germline V gene sequence: CDR1 MNHEY, CDR2 SVGEGT. The CDR3 sequence is CASSLEVPRYYGYTF. CDR3 DNA sequence: TGTGCCAGCAGTCTCGAGGTCCCGCGTTACTATGGCTACACCTTC.

This clonotype was counted a few times. The chain couples TRBV6-5 to TRBJ2-1; 7 nucleotides align to TRBD1. Per the germline V gene, CDR1 is MNHEY and CDR2 is SVGAGI. The CDR3 runs 14 residues. V lost 2 bases and J lost 6; bases outside the gene matches: 4. CDR3 DNA: TGTGCCAGCAGTTACAGGGGGCCTCTCAATGAGCAGTTCTTC. It translates to CASSYRGPLNEQFF.

This clonotype was counted between two and nine times. The chain joins TRBV4-1 to TRBJ1-2, with TRBD1 identical over 9 bases. V lost 1 base, J lost 4 bases, and 10 bases stayed unmatched. This CDR3 has 17 amino acids. From germline, CDR1 is MGHRA and CDR2 YSYEKL. For the CDR3, the DNA is TGCGCCAGCAGCCAAGTGGGGGGACAGGGCATAAGCTATGGCTACACCTTC. Translation gives CASSQVGGQGISYGYTF.

This clonotype was seen a few times. The V and J genes are TRBV5-1 and TRBJ1-4; D not certain. Trimming shortened V by 2 bases and J by 1 base, and 12 bases separated the two germline ends. This CDR3 spans 16 amino acids. Germline V lookup: CDR1 SGHRS, CDR2 YFSETQ. Here the CDR3 DNA reads TGCGCCAGCAGCTTTGGACCGCTCCTAACTAATGAAAAACTGTTTTTT. Translating gives CASSFGPLLTNEKLFF. Full variable domain (missing parts from reference TRBV5-1 and TRBJ1-4): KAGVTQTPRYLIKTRGQQVTLSCSPISGHRSVSWYQQTPGQGLQFLFEYFSETQRNKGNFPGRFSGRQFSNSRSEMNVSTLELGDSALYLCASSFGPLLTNEKLFFGSGTQLSVL.